One and the same sample provided the 8 T cell receptor beta chains below, sequenced in a study of T cell repertoires in cytomegalovirus infection. The antigens of these receptors remain unknown. TCRdb re-called the reads through MiXCR, storing one row per CDR3 protein. The sample comprises fewer than 1,000,000 distinct CDR3 sequences, 30% to 40% of which are singletons, and roughly an eighth rests with the top ten. The sequences come from cultured CD8+ T cells from PBMCs, collected from culture after CMV antigen stimulation. All receptors derive from a human donor in good health (CMV status not recorded). Some clones in this sample may be carry-over from other donors' samples.

Only a few counts were recorded for this clonotype. V and J are TRBV6-5 and TRBJ2-5; the D is unclear. CDR3 length: 14 residues. V lost 6 bases and J lost 5, with 16 bases in between. Per the germline V gene, CDR1 is MNHEY and CDR2 is SVGAGI. Here the CDR3 reads CASSLLMALETQYF. The DNA of the CDR3 is TGTGCCAGCAGCTTACTCATGGCGTTGGAGACCCAGTACTTC.

This clonotype was detected only a few times. This chain links TRBV27 with TRBJ2-7; the D is unclear. The CDR3 is 14 amino acids. Between the trimmed V and J ends, which lost 5 bases and 2 bases, there was a span of 13 bases. Germline V lookup: CDR1 MNHEY, CDR2 SMNVEV (reference sequence). CDR3 sequence: CASSVTHSAYEQYV. The CDR3 coding sequence is TGTGCCAGCAGTGTAACCCACAGTGCCTACGAGCAGTACGTC.

This clonotype has a count of ten or more. CDR3 loop: CASSLYDPNGYTF. The CDR3 DNA reads TGTGCCAGCAGCTTATACGACCCTAATGGCTACACCTTC. The rearrangement joins TRBV7-2 to TRBJ1-2; D is uncertain. The CDR3 sequence is 13 residues long. Trimming removed 2 bases at V and 6 bases at J, with 10 bases between. Germline V lookup: CDR1 SGHTA, CDR2 FQGNSA.

This clonotype was counted a few times. The genes are TRBV3-1 and TRBJ1-2; D is unresolved. Trimming pared 2 bases from V and 3 bases from J, leaving 13 bases between. Germline CDR1 reads LGHDT; CDR2 reads YNNKEL (reference sequence). CDR3 size: 15 residues. This CDR3 reads CASSQSEQGYYGYTF. The DNA for the CDR3 is TGTGCCAGCAGCCAATCTGAACAAGGGTACTATGGCTACACCTTC.

CDR3 residues: CASSWGQGDYSNQPQHF. In nucleotides, the CDR3 is TGTGCCAGCAGTTGGGGACAGGGTGATTATAGCAATCAGCCCCAGCATTTT. This sequence joins TRBV28 and TRBJ1-5; TRBD1 matches at 9 bases. The CDR3 contains 17 residues. J gave up 0 bases and V 4 bases, and 7 bases lay outside the gene matches. Germline values: CDR1 MDHEN, CDR2 SYDVKM.

J is TRBJ1-3 and V is TRBV7-3; D possibly corresponds to TRBD1 (5 bases). CDR3 size: 16 residues. Between the trimmed V and J ends, which lost 7 bases and 7 bases, there was a span of 23 bases. Germline-derived CDR1 and CDR2 are SGHTA and FQGTGA. In nucleotides, the CDR3 is TGTGCCAGCAACTTTCGGCCGACAGACCCTAAGAACACCATATATTTT. Its translation is CASNFRPTDPKNTIYF.

V gene TRBV7-6 combines with J gene TRBJ2-7; unclear D gene. Per germline, CDR1 SGHVS and CDR2 FNYEAQ. The CDR3 spans 15 residues. V lost 0 bases and J 0 bases, leaving 9 bases between the germline ends. The CDR3, as DNA: TGTGCCAGCAGCTTAGCGCCTTCCAGCTCCTACGAGCAGTACTTC. Translating gives CASSLAPSSSYEQYF.

This clonotype was detected only a few times. The gene calls are TRBV12-5 and TRBJ1-1; 11 bases map to TRBD1. CDR1 LGHNT and CDR2 FRNRAP come from the germline V gene. The CDR3 totals 18 residues. J gave up 0 bases and V 4 bases, and 10 bases lay outside the gene matches. The CDR3 DNA reads TGTGCTAGTGGTTATCAAACCGGGACAGGGGGTATGAACACTGAAGCTTTCTTT. It yields the protein CASGYQTGTGGMNTEAFF. The full variable domain, rest sourced from reference TRBV12-5 and TRBJ1-1, is DARVTQTPRHKVTEMGQEVTMRCQPILGHNTVFWYRQTMMQGLELLAYFRNRAPLDDSGMPKDRFSAEMPDATLATLKIQPSEPRDSAVYFCASGYQTGTGGMNTEAFFGQGTRLTVV.